The next 14 T cell receptor beta chains were all read from a single sample in a study of T-cell reconstitution after alpha-beta-depleted transplantation in children (dated by TCRdb to the mid-2010s). The method behind the library was PCR. TCRdb names Illumina HiSeq 2500 as the instrument used. TCR library preparation used molecular barcoding, with unique molecular identifiers applied to normalize quantification of the TCRbeta repertoire. The public reads were quality trimmed at Q25 with fastp and then assembled into clones with MiXCR by TCRdb, keeping productive beta chains. CDR3 protein duplicates are merged, each entry listing the most common genes and DNA. This sample lists about 310,000 distinct CDR3 sequences; 20% to 30% were detected once. The biggest ten clones account for approximately 9.9% of the sample. The treatment or condition label, as the study defines it: allogeneic hematopoietic cell transplantation with graft depleted of TCRalphabeta T cells and CD19 B cells.

Material: PBMCs, mostly from graft donor cells, obtained 180 days after TCRalphabeta/CD19-depleted stem cell transplant. These TCRs come from a male patient aged 10-17 years who had a stem cell transplant for acute lymphoblastic leukemia, so the T cells may come from the graft donor.

This chain connects TRBV5-1 to TRBJ1-4; D remains unclear. The ends were cut back, 0 bases at V and 10 bases at J, with 10 bases in the middle. The length of the CDR3 is 13 residues. Germline values: CDR1 SGHRS, CDR2 YFSETQ. CDR3 bases: TGCGCCAGCAGCTTGGATCCGGGTCTAAAACTGTTTTTT. Protein product: CASSLDPGLKLFF.

The rearrangement uses TRBV11-2 and TRBJ2-7, with no clear D. CDR3 length: 12 amino acids. Germline CDR1 is SGHAT and CDR2 is FQNNGV. V was cut by 5 bases and J by 3 bases, with 8 bases left in between. The CDR3 here is CASSRTFYEQYF. DNA of the CDR3: TGTGCCAGCAGCCGGACCTTCTACGAGCAGTACTTC.

The rearrangement links TRBV20-1 to TRBJ2-1; perhaps TRBD2 as D (6 bases). This CDR3 has 12 residues. Trimming took off 5 bases at V and 8 bases at J, with 13 bases between the two ends. Germline lookup yields CDR1 DFQATT and CDR2 SNEGSKA (reference sequence). CDR3 in DNA: TGCAGTGCTCCTGATAGCGGCTATGAGCAGTTCTTC. This translates into CSAPDSGYEQFF.

This rearrangement joins TRBV5-6 to TRBJ2-7; D might be TRBD1 (6 bases). The CDR3 runs to 17 residues. V lost 3 bases and J lost 3, with 22 bases in between. Germline CDR1 and CDR2: SGHDT and YYEEEE. The CDR3 DNA sequence: TGTGCCAGCAGCTACTATTCCGGTGGGGACACTGACTACGAGCAGTACTTC. This gives the protein CASSYYSGGDTDYEQYF. Together with reference TRBV5-6 and TRBJ2-7, the CDR3 gives the full variable domain: DAGVTQSPTHLIKTRGQQVTLRCSPKSGHDTVSWYQQALGQGPQFIFQYYEEEERQRGNFPDRFSGHQFPNYSSELNVNALLLGDSALYLCASSYYSGGDTDYEQYFGPGTRLTVT.

The genes are TRBV12-3 or TRBV12-4 and TRBJ2-1; tentatively, D is TRBD2 (6 bases). The CDR3 spans 17 residues. V was trimmed by 7 bases and J by 4 bases, leaving 23 bases between them. This CDR3 reads CASKPRTRDSSYNEQFF. CDR3 nucleotide sequence: TGTGCCAGCAAGCCTCGGACGAGGGACTCTTCTTACAATGAGCAGTTCTTC.

This chain connects TRBV18 to TRBJ1-2, with D possibly being TRBD1 (5 bases). Looked up from germline, CDR1 is KGHSH and CDR2 is LQKENI. V lost 3 bases and J lost 2, with 13 bases in between. The CDR3 covers 15 residues. This chain's CDR3 is CASSPSGTENYGYTF. CDR3 bases: TGTGCCAGCTCACCCTCCGGGACGGAGAACTATGGCTACACCTTC.

This chain links TRBV4-1 with TRBJ1-1; possibly TRBD1 for D (6 bases). Germline CDR1 and CDR2: MGHRA and YSYEKL. This CDR3 spans 15 amino acids. V lost 3 bases and J 4 bases, leaving 15 bases between the germline ends. CDR3 nucleotide sequence: TGCGCCAGCAGCCAGGGGGCAGGGGCAGGCACTGAAGCTTTCTTT. Protein sequence: CASSQGAGAGTEAFF.

The rearrangement uses TRBV29-1 and TRBJ2-4; 8 bases fit TRBD1. This CDR3 spans 13 amino acids. Losses at the gene ends were 6 bases for V and 7 bases for J; bases not matched to a gene: 8. Germline V gene data show CDR1 as SQVTM and CDR2 as ANQGSEA. CDR3 DNA sequence: TGCAGCGTGAAAAGGGGACAGGAGAACATTCAGTACTTC. This translates into CSVKRGQENIQYF.

The chain couples TRBV6-5 to TRBJ1-2, with TRBD1 identical over 7 bases. The CDR3 length is 14 residues. In germline, CDR1 is MNHEY, CDR2 SVGAGI. The V gene end was trimmed by 2 bases and the J gene end by 7 bases; junction bases not matched to a gene: 7. The CDR3: CASSYGRGLVGYTF. CDR3 DNA: TGTGCCAGCAGTTACGGGAGGGGGCTTGTTGGCTACACCTTC.

There are a few counts of this clonotype. V and J are TRBV20-1 and TRBJ2-7; 10 bases match TRBD2. The V segment lost 0 bases and the J segment 9 bases; nucleotides outside the gene matches: 14. Germline CDR1 DFQATT, CDR2 SNEGSKA (reference sequence). The CDR3 is 16 amino acids. For the CDR3, the DNA is TGCAGTGCTAGAGATCTTGCAGGACTAGCGGCTCCGTGGCAGTACTTC. It codes for CSARDLAGLAAPWQYF.

This clonotype was seen only a few times. V and J are TRBV24-1 and TRBJ2-7, with 10 bases identical to TRBD2. Per germline, CDR1 KGHDR and CDR2 SFDVKD. CDR3 length: 17 amino acids. J was trimmed by 1 base and V by 9 bases; bases with no gene match: 14. CDR3 nucleotide sequence: TGTGCCACCGGAATTTATCTAGCGGGAGCAAGGTCCTACGAGCAGTACTTC. Translation: CATGIYLAGARSYEQYF.

This clonotype was detected a few times. The genes are TRBV12-5 and TRBJ2-1; tentatively, D is TRBD1 or TRBD2 (5 bases each). From germline, CDR1 is LGHNT and CDR2 FRNRAP. CDR3 length equals 13 residues. V was shortened by 4 bases and J by 4 bases, with 8 bases between the two germline ends. CDR3 loop: CASGSWGYNEQFF. The DNA for the CDR3 is TGTGCTAGTGGTTCCTGGGGGTACAATGAGCAGTTCTTC.

This rearrangement joins TRBV5-1 to TRBJ2-7, with TRBD2 matching over 12 bases. The germline V gene encodes CDR1 SGHRS and CDR2 YFSETQ. The CDR3 runs to 16 residues. V shed 1 base and J 4 bases; nucleotides not matched to a gene: 6. The CDR3 sequence is CASSLIPGLAGYEQYF. The CDR3 DNA follows: TGCGCCAGCAGCTTGATTCCGGGACTAGCGGGTTACGAGCAGTACTTC. Filled out from reference TRBV5-1 and TRBJ2-7, the complete variable domain reads KAGVTQTPRYLIKTRGQQVTLSCSPISGHRSVSWYQQTPGQGLQFLFEYFSETQRNKGNFPGRFSGRQFSNSRSEMNVSTLELGDSALYLCASSLIPGLAGYEQYFGPGTRLTVT.

This clonotype occurred a few times. The chain recombines TRBV20-1 with TRBJ2-7, with 7 bases identical to TRBD2. CDR1 is DFQATT and CDR2 is SNEGSKA in the germline V gene (reference sequence). The CDR3 is made up of 14 amino acids. CDR3 region: CSARALGGPYEQYF. Written as DNA, the CDR3 is TGCAGCGCCCGGGCCCTGGGAGGGCCCTACGAGCAGTACTTC.